This T cell receptor beta chain was documented in a study of blood T cell repertoires in COVID-19. Per the authors' pipeline: The assay estimated nucleated cells by amplifying reference gene primers. Only in-frame clones appear in the TCRdb table, and some are missing; sequencing was by immunoSEQ multiplex PCR. Clonal size and the V and J genes are those of that table, whereas D and trimming came from the DNA. Counted here are about 110,000 clones, about four fifths occurring once; the ten biggest clones make up roughly 4%. There are 11 residues in the CDR3. V was cut by 2 bases and J by 7 bases, with 3 bases left in between. CDR1 is SGHAT and CDR2 is FQNNGV in the germline V gene.

This TCR derives from a man between 65 and 85 years old with acute or convalescent COVID-19. The chain combines TRBV11-2 with TRBJ2-1, with D unclear. Sample: peripheral blood. The CDR3 here is CASSLSNEQFF. The CDR3 coding sequence is TGTGCCAGCAGCTTATCGAATGAGCAGTTCTTC.